This TCR beta chain emerged from a study of blood T cell repertoires in COVID-19 (dated by TCRdb to about 2020). A note on the overall study: Samples covering the acute and convalescent phases of COVID-19 were provided by collaborators in the United States, Italy and Spain. Deeply sampled blood TCRbeta repertoires from subjects exposed to, actively infected with, or recovered from COVID-19 were included in the dataset. The material from the prospective study consisted of cDNA or gDNA derived from T cells, B-cell-depleted T cells, or PBMCs. Samples came from the ongoing ImmuneRACE study (first 160 participants) plus 1,254 subjects from 6 global collaborators. Where available, HLA class I and class II types were taken from metadata supplied by the sample provider and were not determined by assay-based typing. The repertoires were released in a freely available public database intended as a resource for research on the immune response to SARS-CoV-2. A de-identified subject ID, COVID-19 status, age in years and sex were almost always included in the sample metadata.

Enrolling through a virtual design, the prospective study's participants ranged in age from roughly 18 to 89 years and lived across roughly 23 United States geographic areas. In the prospective study, participants were assigned to cohorts based on the clinical history participants reported in a screening survey and a study questionnaire. Exposed participants were defined as having been in contact with someone with a PCR-confirmed or clinician-diagnosed COVID-19 case within 2 weeks of study entry. In the prospective study, mobile phlebotomists collected whole blood, serum and a nasopharyngeal or oropharyngeal swab from each participant. Additional blood draws and questionnaires over a 2-month period could optionally be provided by prospective study participants. Prospective study blood samples were shipped either frozen or at room temperature before DNA extraction. Concerning this clone itself: The antigen it recognizes is unknown. No much larger clone is present one base from it, and per-base qualities are unavailable.

The immunoSEQ Assay, a bias-controlled multiplex PCR, was used to amplify TCRbeta CDR3 regions from genomic DNA. Concerning the study's data processing: Nucleated cell counts per sample were estimated from amplification of reference gene primers within the assay. To quantify the absolute abundance of each unique TCRbeta CDR3 rearrangement, sequence reads were collapsed and filtered. For each sample, productive Simpson clonality was calculated by taking the square root of Simpson's diversity index across productive rearrangements. Entries here come from immuneACCESS through TCRdb and include only in-frame sequences with V and J called. Some clones fail to appear in such tables; in the studies checked, an unresolved V gene covers under half of the shortfall, and the cause of the remainder is unknown. The V and J calls and clone size are taken from that table; D and trimming were inferred from the DNA. This sample holds approximately 300,000 clones; 85% were observed only once. The ten biggest clones cover around 2% of the sample.

General conclusions and limits of the study: How much clinical and demographic metadata was included differed by source and by participant, and the metadata was provided uncurated.

Sequenced sample: PBMCs or T cells enriched from blood (not recorded which). The receptor was isolated from a woman aged 25 to 39 who had been exposed to COVID-19.

DNA sequence: TGTGCCAGCAGTCGTCAGACAGGGGAGCCCCAGCATTTT. It codes for CASSRQTGEPQHF. The V and J genes are TRBV12-3 or TRBV12-4 and TRBJ1-5, and TRBD1 aligns with 8 junction nucleotides. Compared with germline, V lacks 5 bases and J lacks 8 bases; bases without a gene match: 5. The CDR3 contains 13 residues, cysteine and phenylalanine counted. CDR3 DNA is the only sequence kept; it has 39 bases, read in frame from the first base.